This T cell receptor beta chain is drawn from a study of regulatory T cells in long-lasting Graves disease. J was trimmed by 4 bases and V by 7 bases; bases with no gene match: 6. The CDR3 consists of 13 residues. The germline V gene has CDR1 LGHDT and CDR2 YNNKEL (reference sequence). Investigators prepared the TCR beta libraries by applying iRepertoire HTBI primers and Arm-PCR of CDR3 regions. TCRdb re-analysed the multiplex PCR reads in MiXCR, keeping a single row per CDR3 protein. Of approximately 350,000 distinct CDR3 sequences listed, around 15% were seen once; the top ten hold less than 35%. The time point here: newly diagnosed GD, antithyroid drugs for less than 3 months. The TCR library was prepared using RNA isolated from PBMCs. Separately, the same data were catalogued under a study of T cells in Graves' hyperthyroidism and ophthalmopathy.

This receptor was identified in a man aged 35-49 years with Graves disease. The rearrangement uses TRBV3-1 and TRBJ2-5; 7 nucleotides match TRBD2. The source material was peripheral blood mononuclear cells (PBMCs), sampled at new diagnosis, from a patient treated with antithyroid drugs. CDR3 coding DNA: TGTGCCAGCACCAAGCGGGGACTAGAGACCCAGTACTTC. This sequence encodes CASTKRGLETQYF.